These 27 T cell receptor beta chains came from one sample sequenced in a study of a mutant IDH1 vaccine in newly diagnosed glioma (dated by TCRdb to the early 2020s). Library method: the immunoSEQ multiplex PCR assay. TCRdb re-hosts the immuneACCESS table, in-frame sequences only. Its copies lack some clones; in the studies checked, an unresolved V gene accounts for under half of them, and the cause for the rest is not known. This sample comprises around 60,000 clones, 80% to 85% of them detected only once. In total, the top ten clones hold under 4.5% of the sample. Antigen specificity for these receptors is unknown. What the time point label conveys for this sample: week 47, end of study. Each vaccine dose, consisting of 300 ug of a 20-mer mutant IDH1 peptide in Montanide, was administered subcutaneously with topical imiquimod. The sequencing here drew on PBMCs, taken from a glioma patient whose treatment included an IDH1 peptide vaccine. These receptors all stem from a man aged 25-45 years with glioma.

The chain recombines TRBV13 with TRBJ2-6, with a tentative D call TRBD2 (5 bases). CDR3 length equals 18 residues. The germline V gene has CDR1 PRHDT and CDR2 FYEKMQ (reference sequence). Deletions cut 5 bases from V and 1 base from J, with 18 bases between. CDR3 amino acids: CASSAPQSPGSGANVLTF. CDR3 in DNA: TGTGCCAGCAGCGCCCCCCAGAGCCCGGGGTCTGGGGCCAACGTCCTGACTTTC.

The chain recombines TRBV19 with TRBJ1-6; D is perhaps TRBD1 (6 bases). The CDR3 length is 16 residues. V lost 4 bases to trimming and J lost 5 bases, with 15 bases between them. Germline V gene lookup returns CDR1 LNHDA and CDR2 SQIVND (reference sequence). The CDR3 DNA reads TGTGCCAGTAGTACCTCCTGGACAGCAGATAATTCACCCCTCCACTTT. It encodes CASSTSWTADNSPLHF.

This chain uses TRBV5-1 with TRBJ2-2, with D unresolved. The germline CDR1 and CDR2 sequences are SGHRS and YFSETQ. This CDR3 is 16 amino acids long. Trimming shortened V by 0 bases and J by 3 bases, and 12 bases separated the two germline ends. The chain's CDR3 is CASSLANKGYTGELFF. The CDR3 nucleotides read TGCGCCAGCAGCTTGGCCAATAAGGGTTACACCGGGGAGCTGTTTTTT.

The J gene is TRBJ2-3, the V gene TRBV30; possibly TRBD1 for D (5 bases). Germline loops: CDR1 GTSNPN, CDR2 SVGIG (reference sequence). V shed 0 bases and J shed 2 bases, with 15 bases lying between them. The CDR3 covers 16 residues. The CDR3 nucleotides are TGTGCCTGGAGTGTTGGGCAGGGTACCCCCACAGATACGCAGTATTTT. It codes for CAWSVGQGTPTDTQYF.

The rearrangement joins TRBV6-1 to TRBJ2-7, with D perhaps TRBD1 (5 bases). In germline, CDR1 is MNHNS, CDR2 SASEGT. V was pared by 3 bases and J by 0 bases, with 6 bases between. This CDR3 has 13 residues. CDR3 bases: TGTGCCAGCAGTGACCAGGGCTCCTACGAGCAGTACTTC. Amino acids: CASSDQGSYEQYF.

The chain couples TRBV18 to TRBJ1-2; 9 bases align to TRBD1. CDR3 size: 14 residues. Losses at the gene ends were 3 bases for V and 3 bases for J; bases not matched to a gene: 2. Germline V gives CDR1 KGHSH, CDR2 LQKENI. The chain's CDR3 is CASSPTGGDYGYTF. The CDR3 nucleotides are TGTGCCAGCTCACCTACAGGGGGCGACTATGGCTACACCTTC.

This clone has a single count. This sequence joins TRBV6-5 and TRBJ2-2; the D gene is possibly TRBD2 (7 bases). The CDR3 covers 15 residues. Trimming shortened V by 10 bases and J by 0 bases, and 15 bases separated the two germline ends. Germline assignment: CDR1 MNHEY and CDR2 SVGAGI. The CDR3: CATEGGPANTGELFF. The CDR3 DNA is TGTGCCACCGAGGGGGGGCCAGCGAACACCGGGGAGCTGTTTTTT.

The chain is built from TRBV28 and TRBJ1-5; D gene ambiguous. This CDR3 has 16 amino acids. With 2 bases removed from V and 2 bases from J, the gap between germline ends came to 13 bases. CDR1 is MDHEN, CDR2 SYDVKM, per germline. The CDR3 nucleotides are TGTGCCAGCAGTTTAGGTAGTTGGATAGGCAATCAGCCCCAGCATTTT. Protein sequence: CASSLGSWIGNQPQHF.

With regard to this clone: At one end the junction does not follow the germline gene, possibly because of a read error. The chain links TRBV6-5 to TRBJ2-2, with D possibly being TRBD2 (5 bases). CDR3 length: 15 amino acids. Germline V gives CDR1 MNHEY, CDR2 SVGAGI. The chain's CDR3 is CASSYGLANTGELLF. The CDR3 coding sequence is TGTGCCAGCAGTTACGGTCTTGCGAACACCGGGGAGCTGCTTTTT.

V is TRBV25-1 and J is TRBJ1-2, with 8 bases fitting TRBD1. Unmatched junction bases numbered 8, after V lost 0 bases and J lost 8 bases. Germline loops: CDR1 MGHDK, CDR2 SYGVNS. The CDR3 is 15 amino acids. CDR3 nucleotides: TGTGCCAGCAGTGAATATTCCAGGGACAGGTCCGGCTACACCTTC. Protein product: CASSEYSRDRSGYTF.

This CDR3 reads CASSPSIPTGSQNTEAFF. CDR3 DNA: TGTGCCAGCTCACCCAGCATTCCTACCGGGAGCCAGAACACTGAAGCTTTCTTT. The rearrangement links TRBV18 to TRBJ1-1; unclear D gene. V was clipped by 3 bases and J by 1 base, with 21 bases between them. From germline, CDR1 is KGHSH and CDR2 LQKENI. The CDR3 is 18 amino acids.

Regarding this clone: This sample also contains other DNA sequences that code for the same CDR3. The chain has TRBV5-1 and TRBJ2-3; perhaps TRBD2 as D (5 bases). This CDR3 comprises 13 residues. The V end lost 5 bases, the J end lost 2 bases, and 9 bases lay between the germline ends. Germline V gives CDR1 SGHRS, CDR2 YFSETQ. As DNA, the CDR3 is TGCGCCAGCAGTCGGGGTTCCACAGATACGCAGTATTTT. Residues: CASSRGSTDTQYF.

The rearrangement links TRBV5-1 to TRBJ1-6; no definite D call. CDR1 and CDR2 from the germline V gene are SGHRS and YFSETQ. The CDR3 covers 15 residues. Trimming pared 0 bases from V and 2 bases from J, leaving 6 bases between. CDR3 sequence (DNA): TGCGCCAGCAGCTTGGTCCACACCTATAATTCACCCCTCCACTTT. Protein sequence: CASSLVHTYNSPLHF. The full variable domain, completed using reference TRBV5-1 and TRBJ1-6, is KAGVTQTPRYLIKTRGQQVTLSCSPISGHRSVSWYQQTPGQGLQFLFEYFSETQRNKGNFPGRFSGRQFSNSRSEMNVSTLELGDSALYLCASSLVHTYNSPLHFGNGTRLTVT.

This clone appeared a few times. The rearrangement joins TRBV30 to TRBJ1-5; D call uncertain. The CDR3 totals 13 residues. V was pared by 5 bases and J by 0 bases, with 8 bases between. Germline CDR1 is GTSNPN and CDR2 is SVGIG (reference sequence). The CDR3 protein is CAWGLDSNQPQHF. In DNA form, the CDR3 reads TGTGCCTGGGGGTTGGATAGCAATCAGCCCCAGCATTTT. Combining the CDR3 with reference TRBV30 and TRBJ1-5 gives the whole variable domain SQTIHQWPATLVQPVGSPLSLECTVEGTSNPNLYWYRQAAGRGLQLLFYSVGIGQISSEVPQNLSASRPQDRQFILSSKKLLLSDSGFYLCAWGLDSNQPQHFGDGTRLSIL.

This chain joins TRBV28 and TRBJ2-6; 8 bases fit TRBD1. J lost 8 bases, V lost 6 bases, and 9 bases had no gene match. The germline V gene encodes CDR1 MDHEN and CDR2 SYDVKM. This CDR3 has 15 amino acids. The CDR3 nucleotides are TGTGCCAGCAGCTTACCGGGACAGGAGACCAACGTCCTGACTTTC. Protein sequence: CASSLPGQETNVLTF.

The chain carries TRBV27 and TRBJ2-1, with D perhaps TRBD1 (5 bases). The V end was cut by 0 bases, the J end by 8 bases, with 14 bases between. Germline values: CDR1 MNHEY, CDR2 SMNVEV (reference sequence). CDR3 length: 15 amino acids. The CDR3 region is CASSLSAGIWDEQFF. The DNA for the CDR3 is TGTGCCAGCAGTTTATCGGCAGGGATTTGGGATGAGCAGTTCTTC.

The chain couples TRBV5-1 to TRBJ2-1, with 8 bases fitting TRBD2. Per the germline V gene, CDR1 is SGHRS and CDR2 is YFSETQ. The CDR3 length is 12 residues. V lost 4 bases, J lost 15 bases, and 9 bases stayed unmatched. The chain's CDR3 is CASSEGLVGLFF. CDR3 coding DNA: TGCGCCAGCAGCGAGGGACTAGTCGGCCTGTTCTTC.

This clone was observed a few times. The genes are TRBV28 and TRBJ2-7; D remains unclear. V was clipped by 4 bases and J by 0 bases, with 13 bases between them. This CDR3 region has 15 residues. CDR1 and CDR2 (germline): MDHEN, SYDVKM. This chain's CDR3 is CASSSVMGLSYEQYF. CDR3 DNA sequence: TGTGCCAGCAGTTCAGTAATGGGTCTCTCCTACGAGCAGTACTTC.

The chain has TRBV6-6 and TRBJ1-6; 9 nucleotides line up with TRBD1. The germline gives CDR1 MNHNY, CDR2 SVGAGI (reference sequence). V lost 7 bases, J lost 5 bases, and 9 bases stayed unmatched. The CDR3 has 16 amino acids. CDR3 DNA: TGTGCCAGCAAATCCCTGAGGACAGGGGATAATTCACCCCTCCACTTT. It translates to CASKSLRTGDNSPLHF.

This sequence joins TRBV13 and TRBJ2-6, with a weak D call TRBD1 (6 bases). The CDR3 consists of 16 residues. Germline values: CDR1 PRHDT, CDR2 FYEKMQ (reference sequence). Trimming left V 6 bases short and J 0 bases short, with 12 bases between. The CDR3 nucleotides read TGTGCCAGCAGGCCGGGACACCTCTCTGGGGCCAACGTCCTGACTTTC. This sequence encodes CASRPGHLSGANVLTF.

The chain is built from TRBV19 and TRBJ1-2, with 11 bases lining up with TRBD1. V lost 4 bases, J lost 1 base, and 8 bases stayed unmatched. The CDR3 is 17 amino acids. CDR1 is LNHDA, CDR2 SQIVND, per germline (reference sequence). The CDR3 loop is CASSTAGTGGINYGYTF. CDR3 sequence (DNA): TGTGCCAGTAGTACCGCCGGGACAGGGGGTATTAACTATGGCTACACCTTC.

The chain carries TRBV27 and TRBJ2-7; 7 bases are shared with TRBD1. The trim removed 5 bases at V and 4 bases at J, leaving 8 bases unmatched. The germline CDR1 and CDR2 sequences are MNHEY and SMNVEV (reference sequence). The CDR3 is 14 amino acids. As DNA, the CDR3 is TGTGCCAGCAGTGCCTTGACAGGGAATTACGAGCAGTACTTC. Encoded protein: CASSALTGNYEQYF.

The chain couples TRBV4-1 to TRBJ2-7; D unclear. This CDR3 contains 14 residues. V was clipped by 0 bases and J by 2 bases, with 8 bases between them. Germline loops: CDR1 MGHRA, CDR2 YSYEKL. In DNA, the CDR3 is TGCGCCAGCAGCCAAGATGCAGCCGCCTACGAGCAGTACTTC. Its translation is CASSQDAAAYEQYF.

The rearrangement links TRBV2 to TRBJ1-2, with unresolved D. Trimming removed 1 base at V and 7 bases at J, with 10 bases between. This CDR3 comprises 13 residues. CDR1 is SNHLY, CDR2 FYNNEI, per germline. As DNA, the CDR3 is TGTGCCAGCAGTGAAGGCCGGAGCTTTGGCTACACCTTC. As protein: CASSEGRSFGYTF.

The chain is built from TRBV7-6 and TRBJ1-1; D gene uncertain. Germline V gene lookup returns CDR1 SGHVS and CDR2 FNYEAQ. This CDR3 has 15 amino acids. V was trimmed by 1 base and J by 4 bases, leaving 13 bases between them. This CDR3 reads CASSLDLGDGTEAFF. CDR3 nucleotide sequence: TGTGCCAGCAGCTTAGATCTTGGGGATGGCACTGAAGCTTTCTTT.

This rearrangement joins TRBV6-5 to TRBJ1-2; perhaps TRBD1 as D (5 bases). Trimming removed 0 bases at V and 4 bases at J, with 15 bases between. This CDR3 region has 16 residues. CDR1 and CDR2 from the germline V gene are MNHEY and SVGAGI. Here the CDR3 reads CASSYSGGSSFYGYTF. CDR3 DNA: TGTGCCAGCAGTTACTCCGGGGGTAGTTCGTTCTATGGCTACACCTTC.

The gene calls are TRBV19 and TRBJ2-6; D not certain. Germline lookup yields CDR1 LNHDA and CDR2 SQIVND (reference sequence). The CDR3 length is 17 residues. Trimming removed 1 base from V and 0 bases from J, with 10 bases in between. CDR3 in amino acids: CASSIGNPGSGANVLTF. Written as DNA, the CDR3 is TGTGCCAGTAGTATAGGGAATCCCGGCTCTGGGGCCAACGTCCTGACTTTC.